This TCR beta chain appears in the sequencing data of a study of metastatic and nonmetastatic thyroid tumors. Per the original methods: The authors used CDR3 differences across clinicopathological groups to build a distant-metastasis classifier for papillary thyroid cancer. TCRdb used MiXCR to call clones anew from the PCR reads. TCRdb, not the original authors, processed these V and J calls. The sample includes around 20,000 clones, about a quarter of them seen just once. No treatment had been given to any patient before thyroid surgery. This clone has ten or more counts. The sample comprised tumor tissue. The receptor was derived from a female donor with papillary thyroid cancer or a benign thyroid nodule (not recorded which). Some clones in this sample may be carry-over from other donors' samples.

CDR3 amino acids: CASSQDMAADYQETQYF. DNA for the CDR3: TGTGCCAGCAGCCAAGATATGGCAGCAGACTACCAAGAGACCCAGTACTTC. The chain combines TRBV3-1 with TRBJ2-5; no definite D call. Germline values: CDR1 LGHDT, CDR2 YNNKEL (reference sequence). This CDR3 has 17 amino acids. Deletions cut 0 bases from V and 0 bases from J, with 14 bases between.